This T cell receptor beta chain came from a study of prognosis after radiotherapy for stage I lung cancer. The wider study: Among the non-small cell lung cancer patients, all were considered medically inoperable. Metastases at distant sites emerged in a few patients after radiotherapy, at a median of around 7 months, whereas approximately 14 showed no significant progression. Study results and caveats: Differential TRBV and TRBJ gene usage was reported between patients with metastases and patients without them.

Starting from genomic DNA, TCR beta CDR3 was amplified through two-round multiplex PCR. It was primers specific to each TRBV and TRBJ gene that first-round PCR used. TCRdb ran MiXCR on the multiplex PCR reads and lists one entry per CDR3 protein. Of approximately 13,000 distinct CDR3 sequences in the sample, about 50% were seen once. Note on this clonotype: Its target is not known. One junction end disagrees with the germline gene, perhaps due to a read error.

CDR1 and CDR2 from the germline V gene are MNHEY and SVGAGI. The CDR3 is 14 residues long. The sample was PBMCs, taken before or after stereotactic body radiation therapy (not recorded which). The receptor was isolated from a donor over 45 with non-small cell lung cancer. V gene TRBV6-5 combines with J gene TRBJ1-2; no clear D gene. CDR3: CASCYPTGSYGYTF. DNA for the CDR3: TGTGCCAGCTGTTATCCCACGGGCTCTTATGGCTACACCTTC.